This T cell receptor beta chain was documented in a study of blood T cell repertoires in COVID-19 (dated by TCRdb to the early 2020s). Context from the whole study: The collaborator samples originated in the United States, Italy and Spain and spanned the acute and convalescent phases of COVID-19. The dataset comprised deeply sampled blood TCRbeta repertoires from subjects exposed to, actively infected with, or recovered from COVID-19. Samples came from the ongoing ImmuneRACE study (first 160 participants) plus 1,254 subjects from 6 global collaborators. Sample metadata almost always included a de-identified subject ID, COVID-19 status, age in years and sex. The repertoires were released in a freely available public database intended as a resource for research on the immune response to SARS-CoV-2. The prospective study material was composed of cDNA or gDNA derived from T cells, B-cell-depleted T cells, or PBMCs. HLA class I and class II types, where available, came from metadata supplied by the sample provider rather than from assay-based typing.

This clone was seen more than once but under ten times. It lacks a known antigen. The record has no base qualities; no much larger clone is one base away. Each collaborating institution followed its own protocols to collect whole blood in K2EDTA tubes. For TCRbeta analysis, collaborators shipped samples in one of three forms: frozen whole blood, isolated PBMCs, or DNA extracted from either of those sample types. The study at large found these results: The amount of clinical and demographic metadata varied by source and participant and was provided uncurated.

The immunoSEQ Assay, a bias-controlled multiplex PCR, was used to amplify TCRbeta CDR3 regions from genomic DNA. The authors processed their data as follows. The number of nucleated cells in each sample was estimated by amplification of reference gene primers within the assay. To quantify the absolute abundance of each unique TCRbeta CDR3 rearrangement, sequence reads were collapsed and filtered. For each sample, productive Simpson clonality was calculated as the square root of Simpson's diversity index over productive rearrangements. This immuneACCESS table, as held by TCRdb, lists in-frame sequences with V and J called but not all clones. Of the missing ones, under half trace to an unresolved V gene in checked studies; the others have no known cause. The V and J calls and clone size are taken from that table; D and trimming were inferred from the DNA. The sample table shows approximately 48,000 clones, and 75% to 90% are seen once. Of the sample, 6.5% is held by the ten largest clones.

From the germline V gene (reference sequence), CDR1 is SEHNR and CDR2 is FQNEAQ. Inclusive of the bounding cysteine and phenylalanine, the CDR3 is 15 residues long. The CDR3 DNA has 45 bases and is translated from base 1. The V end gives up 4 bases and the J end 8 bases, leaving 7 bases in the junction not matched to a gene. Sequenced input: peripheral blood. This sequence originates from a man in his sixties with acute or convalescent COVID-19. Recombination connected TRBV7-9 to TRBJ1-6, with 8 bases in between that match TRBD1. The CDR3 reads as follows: CASSSTGAGDSPLHF. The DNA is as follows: TGTGCCAGCAGCTCGACAGGGGCCGGTGATTCACCCCTCCACTTT.